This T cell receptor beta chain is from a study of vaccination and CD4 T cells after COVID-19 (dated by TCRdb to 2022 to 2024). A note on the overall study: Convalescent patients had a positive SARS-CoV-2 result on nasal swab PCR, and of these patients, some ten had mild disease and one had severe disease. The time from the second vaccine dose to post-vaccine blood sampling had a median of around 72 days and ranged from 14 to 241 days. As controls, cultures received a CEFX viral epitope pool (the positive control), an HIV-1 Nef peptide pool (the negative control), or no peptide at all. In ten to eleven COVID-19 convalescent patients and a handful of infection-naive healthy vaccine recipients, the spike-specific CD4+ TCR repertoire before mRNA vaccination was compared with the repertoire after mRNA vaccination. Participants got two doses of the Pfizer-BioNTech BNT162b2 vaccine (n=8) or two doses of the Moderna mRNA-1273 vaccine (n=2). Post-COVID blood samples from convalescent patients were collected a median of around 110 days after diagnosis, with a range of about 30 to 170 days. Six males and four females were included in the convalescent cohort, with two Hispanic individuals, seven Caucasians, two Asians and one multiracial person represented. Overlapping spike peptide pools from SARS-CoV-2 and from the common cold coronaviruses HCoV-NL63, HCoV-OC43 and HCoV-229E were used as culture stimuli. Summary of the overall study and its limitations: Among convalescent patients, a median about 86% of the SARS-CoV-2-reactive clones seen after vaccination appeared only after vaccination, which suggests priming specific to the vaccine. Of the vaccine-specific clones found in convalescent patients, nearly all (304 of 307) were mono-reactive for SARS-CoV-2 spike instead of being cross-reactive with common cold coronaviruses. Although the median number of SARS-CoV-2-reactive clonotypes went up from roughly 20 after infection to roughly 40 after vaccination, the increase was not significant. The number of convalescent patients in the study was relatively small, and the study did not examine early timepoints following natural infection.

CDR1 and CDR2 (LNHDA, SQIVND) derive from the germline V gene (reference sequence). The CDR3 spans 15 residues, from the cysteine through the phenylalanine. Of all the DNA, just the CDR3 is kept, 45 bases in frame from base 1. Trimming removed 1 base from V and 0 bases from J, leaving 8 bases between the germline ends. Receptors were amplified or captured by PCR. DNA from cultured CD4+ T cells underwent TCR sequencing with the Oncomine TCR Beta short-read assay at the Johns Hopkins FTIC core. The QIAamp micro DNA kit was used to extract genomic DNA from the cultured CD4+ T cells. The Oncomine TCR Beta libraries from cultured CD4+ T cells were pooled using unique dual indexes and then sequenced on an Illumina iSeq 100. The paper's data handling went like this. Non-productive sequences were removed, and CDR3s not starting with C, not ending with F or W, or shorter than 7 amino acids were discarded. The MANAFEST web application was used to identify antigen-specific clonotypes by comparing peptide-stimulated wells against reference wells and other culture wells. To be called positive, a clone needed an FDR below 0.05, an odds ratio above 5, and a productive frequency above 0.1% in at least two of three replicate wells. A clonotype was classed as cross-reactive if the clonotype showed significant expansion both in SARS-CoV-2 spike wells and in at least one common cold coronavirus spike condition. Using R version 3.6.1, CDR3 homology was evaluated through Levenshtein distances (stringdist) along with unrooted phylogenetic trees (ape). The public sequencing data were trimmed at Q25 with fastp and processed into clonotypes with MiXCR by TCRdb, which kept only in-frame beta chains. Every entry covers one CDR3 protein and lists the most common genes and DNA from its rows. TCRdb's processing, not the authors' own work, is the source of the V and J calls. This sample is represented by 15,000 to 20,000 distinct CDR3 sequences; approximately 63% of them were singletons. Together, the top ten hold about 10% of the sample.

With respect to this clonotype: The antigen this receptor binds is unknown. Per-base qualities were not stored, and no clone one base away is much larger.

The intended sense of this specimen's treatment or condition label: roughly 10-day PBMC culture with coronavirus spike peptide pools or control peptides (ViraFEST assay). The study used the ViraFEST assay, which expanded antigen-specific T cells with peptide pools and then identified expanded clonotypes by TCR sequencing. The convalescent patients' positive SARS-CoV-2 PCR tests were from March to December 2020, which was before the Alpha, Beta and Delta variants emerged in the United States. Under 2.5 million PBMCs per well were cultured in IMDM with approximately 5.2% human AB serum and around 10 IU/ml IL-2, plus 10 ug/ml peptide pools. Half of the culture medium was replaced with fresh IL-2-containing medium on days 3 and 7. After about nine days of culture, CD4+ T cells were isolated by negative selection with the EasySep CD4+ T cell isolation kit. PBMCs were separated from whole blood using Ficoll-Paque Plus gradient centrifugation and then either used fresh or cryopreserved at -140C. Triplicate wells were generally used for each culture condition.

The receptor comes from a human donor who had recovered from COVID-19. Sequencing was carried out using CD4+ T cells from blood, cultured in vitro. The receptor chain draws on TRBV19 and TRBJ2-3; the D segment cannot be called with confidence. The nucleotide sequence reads TGTGCCAGTAGTATAGCCCCCCAGAGCACAGATACGCAGTATTTT. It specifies CASSIAPQSTDTQYF.